Following are 5 T cell receptor beta chains from one sample sequenced in a study of CD8 T cells in ankylosing spondylitis (dated by TCRdb to the late 2010s). Results the study describes overall, beyond this receptor: A TCR beta motif made up of several highly homologous amino acid variants appeared to be characteristic of blood from ankylosing spondylitis patients.

No cognate antigen is known for these TCRs. Library construction relied on 5' RACE. Sequencing was performed on an Illumina HiSeq 2500. TCRdb trimmed the raw reads at Q25, called clones with MiXCR and kept productive beta chains. Here each entry gathers all rows of one CDR3 protein and keeps the most common genes and DNA. The sample profile shows around 770,000 distinct CDR3 sequences; about 10% of them were found once. The ten largest clones add up to more than 0.5% of the sample. Sequencing used blood, either unsorted or a sorted T cell fraction (not recorded which). The source of these receptors is a male donor with ankylosing spondylitis.

The CDR3 DNA is TGTGCCAGCAGCTCAGAAGGGACAGGGAACTACGAGCAGTACTTC. Its translation: CASSSEGTGNYEQYF. The chain links TRBV11-3 to TRBJ2-7, with 9 nucleotides matching TRBD1. Germline CDR1 SGHNT, CDR2 YENEEA. The CDR3 sequence is 15 residues long. With 4 bases clipped from V and 3 bases from J, the junction kept 7 bases outside the gene matches.

This clonotype showed up many times. This chain joins TRBV5-1 and TRBJ2-7, with 7 nucleotides matching TRBD1. The length of the CDR3 is 15 residues. The junction had 5 bases not matched to a gene; V was cut back by 0 bases and J by 2 bases. Per germline, CDR1 SGHRS and CDR2 YFSETQ. The CDR3 loop reads CASSLEGARTYEQYF. The CDR3 DNA sequence: TGCGCCAGCAGCTTGGAGGGGGCGCGGACCTACGAGCAGTACTTC.

This chain connects TRBV12-3 or TRBV12-4 to TRBJ1-6; 7 bases match TRBD1. This CDR3 spans 14 amino acids. The J segment lost 9 bases and the V segment lost 10 bases, leaving 12 bases of the junction unmatched. The CDR3 loop is CATKRGGGGSPLHF. Written as DNA, the CDR3 is TGTGCCACTAAACGGGGAGGGGGCGGTTCACCCCTCCACTTT.

This rearrangement joins TRBV20-1 to TRBJ1-6; a possible D gene is TRBD1 (5 bases). Germline V CDR1 and CDR2: DFQATT, SNEGSKA (reference sequence). V was trimmed by 1 base and J by 5 bases, leaving 15 bases between them. The CDR3 contains 16 residues. CDR3: CSARGIWDRDNSPLHF. The CDR3 region has the DNA TGCAGTGCTAGAGGGATATGGGACCGAGATAATTCACCCCTCCACTTT.

The table lists this clonotype with a few counts. This chain links TRBV7-2 with TRBJ2-7, with D unclear. V dropped 7 bases and J dropped 1 base, with 14 bases sitting between them. There are 14 residues in the CDR3. CDR1 SGHTA and CDR2 FQGNSA come from the germline V gene. CDR3 residues: CASTSTGGSYEQYF. In DNA form, the CDR3 reads TGTGCCAGCACCTCAACGGGCGGATCCTACGAGCAGTACTTC.